Below, one T cell receptor beta chain is given with its context. Attachment of unique molecular identifiers to individual cDNA molecules was performed. TCRdb itself ran the 5' RACE reads through MiXCR, one entry per CDR3 protein. Among tens of thousands of distinct CDR3 sequences listed, 9.3% were seen once. These data belong to a study of early T cells in non-severe SARS-CoV-2 infection. Turning to the study itself: Bulk RNA from unsorted whole blood was sequenced; chains were unpaired.

Sequenced: whole blood. The clonotype was recovered from an adult who was a healthcare worker with PCR-confirmed SARS-CoV-2 infection or an uninfected control (not recorded which).

CDR3 sequence (DNA): TGTGCCAGCAGCTTGCCCGGCGCTCAGAACACCATATATTTT. Its translation is CASSLPGAQNTIYF. The rearrangement joins TRBV5-5 to TRBJ1-3; D not resolved. Germline CDR1 reads SGHKS; CDR2 reads YYEKEE (reference sequence). V gave up 1 base and J gave up 7 bases, with 12 bases separating them. This CDR3 is 14 amino acids long.